These T cell receptor beta chains were read from a single sample in a study of lung T cells in sarcoidosis with Löfgren's syndrome. MiXCR was run by TCRdb on the reads, yielding one entry per CDR3 protein. The table includes 15,000 to 25,000 distinct CDR3 sequences, roughly 21% detected once. Sequencing was carried out using CD4+ T cells from PBMCs. These receptors originate from a human donor with sarcoidosis (Löfgren's syndrome or another form), or a control subject (not recorded which). Each CDR3 is given with its conserved first and last residue. Fields, in order: clone size, D gene, J gene, V gene, CDR3 protein, CDR3 DNA. The D gene is left open where the match is weak. Size is stated for part of the rows, as once, few or many counts, or as a class when the clone is expanded.

>NA|NA|TRBJ1-2|TRBV7-2
CAGSLRRENGYTF
TGTGCCGGCAGCTTACGGAGGGAGAATGGCTACACCTTC
>many|TRBD2|TRBJ2-7|TRBV5-1
CASRTSGGPYEQYF
TGCGCCAGCAGGACTAGCGGGGGCCCCTACGAGCAGTACTTC
>NA|TRBD2|TRBJ2-3|TRBV4-2
CASSQDPRGGGTDTQYF
TGTGCCAGCAGCCAAGATCCCCGGGGGGGAGGGACAGATACGCAGTATTTT
>many|TRBD1|TRBJ1-5|TRBV19
CASTRGQGINQPQHF
TGTGCCAGTACCCGGGGACAGGGTATCAATCAGCCCCAGCATTTT
>NA|TRBD2|TRBJ2-7|TRBV10-3
CAISESGLAGASSYEQYF
TGTGCCATCAGTGAGTCGGGACTAGCGGGGGCGAGCTCCTACGAGCAGTACTTC
>NA|TRBD1|TRBJ1-1|TRBV6-1
CASSSWTGGPEASF
TGTGCCAGCAGCTCTTGGACAGGGGGCCCTGAAGCTTCCTTT
>many|NA|TRBJ2-3|TRBV27
CASSLTGSDNQPQYF
TGTGCCAGCAGTTTAACAGGTTCGGACAATCAGCCCCAGTATTTT
>many|NA|TRBJ2-2|TRBV28
CASSLIWTTTGELFF
TGTGCCAGCAGTTTAATTTGGACGACAACCGGGGAGCTGTTTTTT
>many|TRBD1|TRBJ1-1|TRBV20-1
CSAQGTGKAFF
TGCAGTGCTCAGGGGACAGGGAAAGCTTTCTTT
>many|NA|TRBJ2-3|TRBV12-3/TRBV12-4
CASSLLDPSTDTQYF
TGTGCCAGCAGTTTATTGGACCCGTCGACAGATACGCAGTATTTT
>many|NA|TRBJ2-5|TRBV20-1
CSASPGREETQYF
TGCAGTGCTAGCCCTGGACGCGAAGAGACCCAGTACTTC
>NA|TRBD2|TRBJ2-7|TRBV5-1
CASSLGTSGLYEQYF
TGCGCCAGCAGCTTGGGAACTAGCGGCCTCTACGAGCAGTACTTC
>many|NA|TRBJ2-1|TRBV18
CASALTDTGHEQFF
TGTGCCAGCGCGCTCACCGATACGGGCCATGAGCAGTTCTTC
>medium-sized|TRBD1|TRBJ1-5|TRBV28
CASSLRQGALGQPQHF
TGTGCCAGCAGTCTTAGGCAGGGGGCTCTCGGTCAGCCCCAGCATTTT
>many|NA|TRBJ2-3|TRBV24-1
CATSDFGRGGTDTQYF
TGTGCCACCAGTGATTTCGGCAGGGGAGGAACAGATACGCAGTATTTT
>medium-sized|TRBD2|TRBJ2-1|TRBV6-1
CASRRLAGAYNEQFF
TGTGCCAGCAGAAGACTAGCGGGAGCCTACAATGAGCAGTTCTTC
>many|NA|TRBJ2-1|TRBV7-9
CASSLGNEQFF
TGTGCCAGCAGCTTAGGAAATGAGCAGTTCTTC
>many|NA|TRBJ2-7|TRBV7-9
CASSAGQHYEQYF
TGTGCCAGCAGCGCGGGACAGCACTACGAGCAGTACTTC
>many|NA|TRBJ2-3|TRBV20-1
CSAEGGFGSDTQYF
TGCAGTGCTGAGGGGGGATTTGGCTCAGATACGCAGTATTTT
>medium-sized|TRBD1|TRBJ2-7|TRBV6-1
CATPPGTGLHEQYF
TGTGCCACTCCCCCCGGGACAGGGCTCCACGAGCAGTACTTC
>many|TRBD1|TRBJ2-5|TRBV4-1
CASSQSSGTGLQETQYF
TGCGCCAGCAGCCAAAGCTCCGGGACAGGCCTCCAAGAGACCCAGTACTTC
>many|TRBD1|TRBJ2-5|TRBV19
CASSIDSGGKTQYF
TGTGCCAGTAGTATAGATTCAGGGGGAAAGACCCAGTACTTC
>medium-sized|TRBD1|TRBJ1-5|TRBV15
CATSREGQGRNQPQHF
TGTGCCACCAGCAGAGAGGGACAGGGTAGGAATCAGCCCCAGCATTTT
>medium-sized|TRBD2|TRBJ2-4|TRBV6-2/TRBV6-3
CASTRSGLAGGRVAKNIQYF
TGTGCCAGCACTCGATCTGGACTAGCGGGGGGCCGAGTAGCCAAAAACATTCAGTACTTC
>many|TRBD2|TRBJ2-5|TRBV29-1
CSVAPSGMETQYF
TGCAGCGTCGCCCCTAGCGGAATGGAGACCCAGTACTTC
>many|TRBD2|TRBJ2-1|TRBV28
CASSFGSGTYNEQFF
TGTGCCAGCAGTTTCGGTAGCGGGACATACAATGAGCAGTTCTTC
>many|NA|TRBJ2-5|TRBV15
CATSRGGPVRKTQYF
TGTGCCACCAGCAGAGGGGGCCCCGTCAGAAAGACCCAGTACTTC
>many|NA|TRBJ2-1|TRBV2
CASTSGEGNEQFF
TGTGCCAGCACCTCGGGAGAGGGCAATGAGCAGTTCTTC
>NA|NA|TRBJ1-5|TRBV6-9
CASSYGEEYSNQPQHF
TGCGCCAGCAGCTACGGCGAGGAATATAGCAATCAGCCCCAGCATTTT
>many|NA|TRBJ2-5|TRBV27
CASSQTREVGETQYF
TGTGCCAGCAGCCAGACCAGGGAGGTAGGGGAGACCCAGTACTTC
>many|NA|TRBJ1-1|TRBV29-1
CSVEVRAPEYTEAFF
TGCAGCGTTGAAGTGAGGGCCCCGGAATACACTGAAGCTTTCTTT
>many|NA|TRBJ1-6|TRBV5-4
CASSLEFGRDSPLHF
TGTGCCAGCAGCTTGGAGTTCGGCAGGGATTCACCCCTCCACTTT
>few|NA|TRBJ2-5|TRBV29-1
CSVGQGQETQYF
TGCAGCGTGGGGCAGGGACAAGAGACCCAGTACTTC
>NA|NA|TRBJ2-1|TRBV11-2
CASSLGLPSFNEKFF
TGTGCCAGCAGCCTGGGACTCCCCTCCTTCAATGAGAAGTTCTTC
>medium-sized|TRBD2|TRBJ2-2|TRBV6-1
CASSRLAGVIGELFF
TGTGCCAGCAGTCGACTAGCGGGAGTTATCGGGGAGCTGTTTTTT
>medium-sized|NA|TRBJ2-3|TRBV19
CASSPRGRDTQYF
TGTGCCAGCAGCCCGAGAGGGCGAGATACGCAGTATTTT
>few|NA|TRBJ2-7|TRBV9
CASSPGPASIEQYF
TGTGCCAGCAGCCCCGGACCGGCCTCCATCGAGCAGTACTTC
>medium-sized|NA|TRBJ1-1|TRBV7-2
CASSLAGGTTEAFF
TGTGCCAGCAGCTTAGCGGGGGGCACCACTGAAGCTTTCTTT
>many|NA|TRBJ1-1|TRBV18
CASSEFSEAFF
TGTGCCAGCTCAGAGTTCTCTGAAGCTTTCTTT
>medium-sized|NA|TRBJ1-1|TRBV6-2/TRBV6-3
CASSYSGADLNTEAFF
TGTGCCAGCAGTTACTCGGGTGCAGACTTGAACACTGAAGCTTTCTTT
>few|NA|TRBJ2-5|TRBV5-1
CASSLALGGETQYF
TGCGCCAGCAGCTTGGCCCTGGGGGGAGAGACCCAGTACTTC
>NA|NA|TRBJ2-7|TRBV27
CASSPREISSCEQYF
TGTGCCAGCAGCCCCCGGGAGATCTCATCCTGCGAGCAGTACTTC
>NA|NA|TRBJ2-5|TRBV6-2/TRBV6-3
CASSYSRRGALQETRYF
TGCGCCAGCAGTTACTCGAGGCGCGGGGCGTTACAAGAGACCCGGTACTTC
>many|NA|TRBJ1-2|TRBV5-1
CASSLEGNYGYTF
TGCGCCAGCAGCTTGGAGGGAAACTATGGCTACACCTTC
>medium-sized|NA|TRBJ1-1|TRBV6-1
CASSQGHVNTEAFF
TGTGCCAGCAGCCAGGGACATGTAAACACTGAAGCTTTCTTT
>many|TRBD2|TRBJ2-7|TRBV5-1
CASSWGGTEQYF
TGCGCCAGCAGTTGGGGGGGGACCGAGCAGTACTTC